Listed below are T cell receptor beta chains from one sample, sequenced in a study of shared clonotypes between healthy human individuals. This table comes from immunoSEQ multiplex PCR, and its TCRdb copy is limited to in-frame clones, with some not included. The table has about 230,000 clones, 60% to 80% seen once. Material: memory CD4+ T cells sorted from blood. The receptors shown here come from a man aged 25 to 40 in good health. CDR3s include the opening cysteine and the closing phenylalanine or tryptophan. The D gene is left open where the match is weak. Not every row has a clone size; where given, it reads once, few, many or a size class.

j_call: TRBJ1-1
d_call: NA
clone_size: NA
v_call: TRBV4-3
cdr3_aa: CASSQDWGATEAFF
cdr3_nt: TGCGCCAGCAGCCAAGATTGGGGAGCGACTGAAGCTTTCTTT

j_call: TRBJ2-1
d_call: TRBD2
clone_size: NA
v_call: TRBV9
cdr3_aa: CASSVGPSGGHNEQFF
cdr3_nt: TGTGCCAGCAGCGTAGGCCCTAGCGGGGGTCACAATGAGCAGTTCTTC

j_call: TRBJ2-7
d_call: NA
clone_size: NA
v_call: TRBV6-5
cdr3_aa: CASSFTSGYEQYF
cdr3_nt: TGTGCCAGCAGCTTTACTAGTGGCTACGAGCAGTACTTC

j_call: TRBJ1-5
d_call: NA
clone_size: few
v_call: TRBV28
cdr3_aa: CASTPVGGSNQPQHF
cdr3_nt: TGTGCCAGCACCCCCGTCGGTGGTAGCAATCAGCCCCAGCATTTT

j_call: TRBJ2-3
d_call: TRBD2
clone_size: NA
v_call: TRBV4-3
cdr3_aa: CASRRHMGLAGVGGTDTQYF
cdr3_nt: TGCGCCAGCAGACGACACATGGGACTAGCGGGAGTGGGGGGCACAGATACGCAGTATTTT

j_call: TRBJ2-1
d_call: NA
clone_size: NA
v_call: TRBV21-1
cdr3_aa: CASSKKRGRQKPYNEQFF
cdr3_nt: TGTGCCAGCAGCAAAAAGAGGGGACGACAGAAGCCCTACAATGAGCAGTTCTTC

j_call: TRBJ2-3
d_call: TRBD2
clone_size: NA
v_call: TRBV5-1
cdr3_aa: CASSPGLAESTDTQYF
cdr3_nt: TGCGCCAGCAGCCCCGGACTAGCCGAAAGCACAGATACGCAGTATTTT

j_call: TRBJ2-7
d_call: TRBD1
clone_size: NA
v_call: TRBV10-2
cdr3_aa: CASPWDRGGYEQYF
cdr3_nt: TGCGCCAGCCCTTGGGACAGGGGCGGGTACGAGCAGTACTTC

j_call: TRBJ1-5
d_call: NA
clone_size: NA
v_call: TRBV10-2
cdr3_aa: CASSESGYRNQPQHF
cdr3_nt: TGCGCCAGCAGTGAGTCGGGTTATCGCAATCAGCCCCAGCATTTT

j_call: TRBJ1-2
d_call: TRBD1
clone_size: NA
v_call: TRBV6-6
cdr3_aa: CASSQDRGSTF
cdr3_nt: TGTGCCAGCAGTCAGGACAGGGGGAGCACCTTC

j_call: TRBJ2-1
d_call: TRBD2
clone_size: NA
v_call: TRBV7-9
cdr3_aa: CASSSPGLATNEQFF
cdr3_nt: TGTGCCAGCAGCTCCCCGGGACTAGCGACGAATGAGCAGTTCTTC

j_call: TRBJ2-2
d_call: NA
clone_size: NA
v_call: TRBV28
cdr3_aa: CASKPGRTNTGELFF
cdr3_nt: TGTGCCAGTAAGCCGGGACGTACGAACACCGGGGAGCTGTTTTTT

j_call: TRBJ1-2
d_call: TRBD1
clone_size: NA
v_call: TRBV19
cdr3_aa: CASSLSRGKKDYGYTF
cdr3_nt: TGTGCCAGTAGTCTGAGCAGGGGGAAAAAAGACTATGGCTACACCTTC

j_call: TRBJ2-1
d_call: NA
clone_size: few
v_call: TRBV27
cdr3_aa: CASKAGRSYNEQFF
cdr3_nt: TGTGCCAGCAAGGCAGGGCGGTCCTACAATGAGCAGTTCTTC

j_call: TRBJ2-7
d_call: NA
clone_size: NA
v_call: TRBV7-6
cdr3_aa: CASSPAAGPLHEQYF
cdr3_nt: TGTGCCAGCAGCCCTGCGGCAGGGCCCCTCCACGAGCAGTACTTC

j_call: TRBJ2-5
d_call: TRBD2
clone_size: NA
v_call: TRBV30
cdr3_aa: CAWSFGRARETQYF
cdr3_nt: TGTGCCTGGAGCTTCGGGAGGGCCAGAGAGACCCAGTACTTC

j_call: TRBJ1-2
d_call: NA
clone_size: once
v_call: TRBV7-3
cdr3_aa: CASSSSAQGSRGYTF
cdr3_nt: TGTGCCAGCAGCTCAAGTGCTCAGGGGAGCCGGGGCTACACCTTC

j_call: TRBJ2-3
d_call: TRBD2
clone_size: NA
v_call: TRBV7-9
cdr3_aa: CASSFSQLAGESTQYF
cdr3_nt: TGTGCCAGCAGCTTCAGTCAACTAGCGGGAGAAAGTACGCAGTATTTT

j_call: TRBJ1-2
d_call: TRBD1
clone_size: few
v_call: TRBV29-1
cdr3_aa: CSAGGTGDYGYTF
cdr3_nt: TGCAGCGCGGGCGGGACAGGCGACTATGGCTACACCTTC

j_call: TRBJ2-1
d_call: NA
clone_size: once
v_call: TRBV10-1
cdr3_aa: CASSATGRANEQFF
cdr3_nt: TGCGCCAGCAGTGCAACGGGCCGGGCCAATGAGCAGTTCTTC

j_call: TRBJ2-7
d_call: NA
clone_size: NA
v_call: TRBV7-9
cdr3_aa: CASSLGREQYF
cdr3_nt: TGTGCCAGCAGCTTAGGCAGGGAGCAGTACTTC

j_call: TRBJ2-7
d_call: TRBD1
clone_size: NA
v_call: TRBV7-9
cdr3_aa: CASSQSTGGLITYEQYF
cdr3_nt: TGTGCCAGCAGCCAGAGCACAGGGGGTCTCATAACCTACGAGCAGTACTTC

j_call: TRBJ1-1
d_call: NA
clone_size: NA
v_call: TRBV28
cdr3_aa: CASSSLVGRIVALGTEAFF
cdr3_nt: TGTGCCAGCAGTTCCCTAGTGGGACGAATTGTAGCTCTCGGCACTGAAGCTTTCTTT

j_call: TRBJ2-3
d_call: NA
clone_size: NA
v_call: TRBV9
cdr3_aa: CASSEVGFFTDTQYF
cdr3_nt: TGTGCCAGCAGCGAGGTTGGATTCTTCACAGATACGCAGTATTTT

j_call: TRBJ1-2
d_call: TRBD1
clone_size: few
v_call: TRBV10-3
cdr3_aa: CAISDQQGAVDGYTF
cdr3_nt: TGTGCCATCAGTGATCAACAGGGGGCTGTGGATGGCTACACCTTC

j_call: TRBJ2-5
d_call: NA
clone_size: NA
v_call: TRBV4-1
cdr3_aa: CASSQPPEGDWEETQYF
cdr3_nt: TGCGCCAGCAGCCAACCCCCCGAGGGGGACTGGGAAGAGACCCAGTACTTC

j_call: TRBJ2-7
d_call: TRBD1
clone_size: once
v_call: TRBV5-1
cdr3_aa: CASRNTGQAFSVDEQYF
cdr3_nt: TGCGCCAGCAGAAATACGGGACAGGCCTTCTCAGTAGACGAGCAGTACTTC

j_call: TRBJ2-7
d_call: TRBD2
clone_size: NA
v_call: TRBV7-2
cdr3_aa: CASSLEGLRENEQYF
cdr3_nt: TGTGCCAGCAGCTTAGAGGGTCTGCGGGAGAATGAGCAGTACTTC

j_call: TRBJ2-7
d_call: NA
clone_size: NA
v_call: TRBV7-9
cdr3_aa: CASSYGHYEQYF
cdr3_nt: TGTGCCAGCAGCTATGGACACTACGAGCAGTACTTC

j_call: TRBJ2-1
d_call: TRBD1
clone_size: NA
v_call: TRBV2
cdr3_aa: CASSSRDRVYNEQFF
cdr3_nt: TGTGCCAGCAGTAGTCGGGACAGGGTATACAATGAGCAGTTCTTC

j_call: TRBJ1-2
d_call: TRBD1
clone_size: once
v_call: TRBV4-1
cdr3_aa: CASSQPDRGGYGYTF
cdr3_nt: TGCGCCAGCAGCCAACCAGACAGGGGTGGCTATGGCTACACCTTC

j_call: TRBJ1-1
d_call: NA
clone_size: NA
v_call: TRBV7-3
cdr3_aa: CASSPRDTQITEAFF
cdr3_nt: TGTGCCAGCAGCCCCCGGGACACCCAGATAACTGAAGCTTTCTTT

j_call: TRBJ2-1
d_call: NA
clone_size: NA
v_call: TRBV28
cdr3_aa: CASSLGRFRVVDVNEQFF
cdr3_nt: TGTGCCAGCAGTTTGGGGAGATTCAGGGTAGTGGATGTCAATGAGCAGTTCTTC

j_call: TRBJ2-3
d_call: NA
clone_size: NA
v_call: TRBV4-2
cdr3_aa: CASSPLPLNTDTQYF
cdr3_nt: TGTGCCAGCAGCCCGCTCCCGTTAAACACAGATACGCAGTATTTT

j_call: TRBJ2-5
d_call: NA
clone_size: once
v_call: TRBV5-6
cdr3_aa: CASSMRVWETQYF
cdr3_nt: TGTGCCAGCAGTATGAGGGTATGGGAGACCCAGTACTTC

j_call: TRBJ2-7
d_call: NA
clone_size: many
v_call: TRBV15
cdr3_aa: CATSRDRMGEQYF
cdr3_nt: TGTGCCACCAGCAGAGATCGGATGGGCGAGCAGTACTTC

j_call: TRBJ2-2
d_call: NA
clone_size: NA
v_call: TRBV6-1
cdr3_aa: CASRRQMNTGELFF
cdr3_nt: TGTGCCAGCAGGCGACAGATGAACACCGGGGAGCTGTTTTTT

j_call: TRBJ1-3
d_call: TRBD1
clone_size: few
v_call: TRBV27
cdr3_aa: CASSPRGQGGNTIYF
cdr3_nt: TGTGCCAGCAGTCCCAGAGGACAGGGAGGAAACACCATATATTTT

j_call: TRBJ1-5
d_call: TRBD1
clone_size: once
v_call: TRBV19
cdr3_aa: CASRKTGGSQPQHF
cdr3_nt: TGTGCCAGTAGGAAGACAGGGGGAAGTCAGCCCCAGCATTTT

j_call: TRBJ2-7
d_call: TRBD1
clone_size: few
v_call: TRBV7-2
cdr3_aa: CASSPGTGWDEQYF
cdr3_nt: TGTGCCAGCAGCCCCGGGACAGGGTGGGACGAGCAGTACTTC

j_call: TRBJ2-7
d_call: TRBD2
clone_size: NA
v_call: TRBV19
cdr3_aa: CASSALAGGPYEQYF
cdr3_nt: TGTGCCAGTAGCGCGTTAGCGGGGGGTCCCTACGAGCAGTACTTC

j_call: TRBJ1-1
d_call: NA
clone_size: NA
v_call: TRBV7-9
cdr3_aa: CASSLYGSDTEAFF
cdr3_nt: TGTGCCAGCAGCTTATACGGGTCGGACACTGAAGCTTTCTTT

j_call: TRBJ1-5
d_call: TRBD1
clone_size: NA
v_call: TRBV29-1
cdr3_aa: CSAGQGLNQPQHF
cdr3_nt: TGCAGCGCTGGACAGGGGTTGAATCAGCCCCAGCATTTT

j_call: TRBJ1-1
d_call: NA
clone_size: NA
v_call: TRBV7-9
cdr3_aa: CASSLMYTEAFF
cdr3_nt: TGTGCCAGCAGCTTAATGTACACTGAAGCTTTCTTT

j_call: TRBJ2-7
d_call: TRBD1
clone_size: many
v_call: TRBV4-1
cdr3_aa: CASSQSGTAYSEQYF
cdr3_nt: TGCGCCAGCAGCCAATCTGGGACAGCTTACTCCGAGCAGTACTTC

j_call: TRBJ1-4
d_call: NA
clone_size: NA
v_call: TRBV19
cdr3_aa: CASTRTAPLNEKLFF
cdr3_nt: TGTGCCAGTACCAGGACAGCTCCTCTAAATGAAAAACTGTTTTTT